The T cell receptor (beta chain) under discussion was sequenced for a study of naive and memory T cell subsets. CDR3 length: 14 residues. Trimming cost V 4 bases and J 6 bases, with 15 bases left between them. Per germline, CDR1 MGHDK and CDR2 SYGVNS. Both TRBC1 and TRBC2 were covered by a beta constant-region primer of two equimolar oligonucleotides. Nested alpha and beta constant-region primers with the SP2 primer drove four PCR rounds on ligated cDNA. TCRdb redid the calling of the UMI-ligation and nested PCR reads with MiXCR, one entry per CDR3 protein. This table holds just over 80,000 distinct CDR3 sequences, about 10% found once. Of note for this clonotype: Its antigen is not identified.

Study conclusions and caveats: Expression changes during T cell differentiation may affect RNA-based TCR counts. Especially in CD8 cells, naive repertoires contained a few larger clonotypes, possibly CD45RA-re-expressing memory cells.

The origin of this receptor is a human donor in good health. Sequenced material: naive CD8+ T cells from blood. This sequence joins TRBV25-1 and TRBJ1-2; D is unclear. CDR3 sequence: CASSGETEPDGYTF. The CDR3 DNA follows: TGTGCCAGCAGTGGGGAGACGGAACCTGATGGCTACACCTTC.